This T cell receptor (beta chain) was observed in a study of blood T cell repertoires in COVID-19. Study-level background: There were acute and convalescent COVID-19 samples, and they came from the United States, Italy and Spain.

The Seattle patients, enrolled during active infection, were followed longitudinally. This CDR3 region has 16 residues. Germline values: CDR1 MDHEN, CDR2 SYDVKM. V was pared by 7 bases and J by 8 bases, with 24 bases between. Some clones are missing from TCRdb's copy, which holds only in-frame ones; the method was immunoSEQ multiplex PCR. The data show roughly 200,000 clones, 70% to 90% seen once. The chain carries TRBV28 and TRBJ2-1; D is possibly TRBD1 (9 bases). The source material was peripheral blood. This TCR derives from a man aged 50 to 59 with COVID-19, enrolled during active disease. The CDR3 reads CASITGGAGGSYEQFF. CDR3 DNA: TGTGCCAGCATTACAGGGGGCGCGGGAGGTAGCTATGAGCAGTTCTTC.